The clone carrying this T cell receptor (beta chain) was counted a single time. The germline V gene encodes CDR1 SNHLY and CDR2 FYNNEI. CDR3 size: 12 residues. The ends were cut back, 5 bases at V and 0 bases at J, with 2 bases in the middle. The data derive from a study of shared clonotypes between healthy human individuals. Study details: Per-donor plates numbered three CD4 naive, three CD4 memory, two CD8 naive and one CD8 memory.

Replicate PCRs for sorted subsets used 200 ng DNA; this equaled 25,000 to 35,000 T cell genomes. Sequenced by immunoSEQ multiplex PCR; TCRdb stores in-frame clones only, minus some. The sample contains over a million clones, 97% to 99% of which appear only once. The rearrangement joins TRBV2 to TRBJ1-3; D remains ambiguous. The sample consisted of naive CD4+ T cells sorted from blood. Indicated subset: CD45RA+ positively selected. This TCR was recovered from a man aged 25 to 40 in good health. CDR3 amino acids: CASSHSGNTIYF. In DNA, the CDR3 is TGTGCCAGCAGTCACTCTGGAAACACCATATATTTT.